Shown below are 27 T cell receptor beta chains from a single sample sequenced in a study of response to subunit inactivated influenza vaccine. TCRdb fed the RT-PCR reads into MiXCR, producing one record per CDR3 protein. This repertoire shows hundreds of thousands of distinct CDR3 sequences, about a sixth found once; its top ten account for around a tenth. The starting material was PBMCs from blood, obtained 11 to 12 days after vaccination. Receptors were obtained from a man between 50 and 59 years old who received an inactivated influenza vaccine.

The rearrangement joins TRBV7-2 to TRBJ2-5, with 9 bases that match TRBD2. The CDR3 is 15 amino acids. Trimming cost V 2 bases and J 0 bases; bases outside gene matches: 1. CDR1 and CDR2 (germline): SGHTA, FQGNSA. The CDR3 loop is CASSLPSGNQETQYF. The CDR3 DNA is TGTGCCAGCAGCTTACCTAGCGGGAACCAAGAGACCCAGTACTTC.

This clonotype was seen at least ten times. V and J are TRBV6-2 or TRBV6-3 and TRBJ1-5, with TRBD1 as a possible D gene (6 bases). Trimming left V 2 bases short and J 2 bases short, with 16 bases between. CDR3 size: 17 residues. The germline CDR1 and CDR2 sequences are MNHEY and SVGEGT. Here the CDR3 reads CASSYPWTVPGNQPQHF. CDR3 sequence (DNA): TGTGCCAGCAGTTACCCATGGACAGTCCCTGGCAATCAGCCCCAGCATTTT.

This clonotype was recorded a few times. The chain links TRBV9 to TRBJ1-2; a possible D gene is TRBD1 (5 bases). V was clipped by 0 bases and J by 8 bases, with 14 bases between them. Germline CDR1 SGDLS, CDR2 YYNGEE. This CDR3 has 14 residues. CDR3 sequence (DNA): TGTGCCAGCAGCGTAGATTCGACAGCCTCGGGCTACACCTTC. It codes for CASSVDSTASGYTF.

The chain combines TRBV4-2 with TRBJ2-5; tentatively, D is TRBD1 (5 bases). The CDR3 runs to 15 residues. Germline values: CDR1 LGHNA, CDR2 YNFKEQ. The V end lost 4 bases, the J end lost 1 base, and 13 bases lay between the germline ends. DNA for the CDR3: TGTGCCAGCAGCCGGCAGACAGCCACCCAAGAGACCCAGTACTTC. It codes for CASSRQTATQETQYF.

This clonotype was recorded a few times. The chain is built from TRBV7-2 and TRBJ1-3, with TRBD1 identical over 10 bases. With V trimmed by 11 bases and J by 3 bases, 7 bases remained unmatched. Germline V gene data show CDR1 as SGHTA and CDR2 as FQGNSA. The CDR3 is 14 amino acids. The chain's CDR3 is CAGGQGNRGNTIYF. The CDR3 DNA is TGTGCCGGGGGACAGGGGAATCGTGGAAACACCATATATTTT.

The CDR3 DNA is TGTGCCAGCAGCTTGACCCAACCGGCCGCCGGGTCCCTCCACTTT. Translation gives CASSLTQPAAGSLHF. The chain couples TRBV5-4 to TRBJ1-6; D remains ambiguous. The V and J ends lost 1 base and 14 bases respectively, with 19 bases between them. The germline gives CDR1 SGHNT, CDR2 YYREEE (reference sequence). The CDR3 is 15 amino acids.

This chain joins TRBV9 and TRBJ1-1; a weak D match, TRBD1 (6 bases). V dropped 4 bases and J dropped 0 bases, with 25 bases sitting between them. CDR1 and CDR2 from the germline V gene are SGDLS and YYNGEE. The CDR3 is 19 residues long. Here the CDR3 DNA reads TGTGCCAGCAGCCCCGTCCCGGGCAGGGGATGGACGATGAACACTGAAGCTTTCTTT. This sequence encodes CASSPVPGRGWTMNTEAFF. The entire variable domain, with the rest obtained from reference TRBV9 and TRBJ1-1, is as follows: DSGVTQTPKHLITATGQRVTLRCSPRSGDLSVYWYQQSLDQGLQFLIQYYNGEERAKGNILERFSAQQFPDLHSELNLSSLELGDSALYFCASSPVPGRGWTMNTEAFFGQGTRLTVV.

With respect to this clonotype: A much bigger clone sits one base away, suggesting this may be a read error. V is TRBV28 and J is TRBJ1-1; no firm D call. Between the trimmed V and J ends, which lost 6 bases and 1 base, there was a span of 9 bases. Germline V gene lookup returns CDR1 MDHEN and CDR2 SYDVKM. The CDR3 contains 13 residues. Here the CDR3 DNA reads TGTGCCAGCAGCCCTACAGAGAACACTGAAGCTTTCTTT. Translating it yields CASSPTENTEAFF.

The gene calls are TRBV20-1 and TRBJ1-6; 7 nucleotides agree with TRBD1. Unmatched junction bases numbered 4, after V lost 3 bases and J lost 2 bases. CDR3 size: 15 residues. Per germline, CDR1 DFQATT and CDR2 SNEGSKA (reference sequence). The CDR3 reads CSARSTGAYNSPLHF. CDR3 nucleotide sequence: TGCAGTGCTAGGAGCACAGGGGCCTATAATTCACCCCTCCACTTT.

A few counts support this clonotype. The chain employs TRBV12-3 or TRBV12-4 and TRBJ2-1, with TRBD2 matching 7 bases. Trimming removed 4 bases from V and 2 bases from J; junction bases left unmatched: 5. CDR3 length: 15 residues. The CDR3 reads CASSWSGAPYNEQFF. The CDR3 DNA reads TGTGCCAGCAGTTGGAGCGGGGCCCCCTACAATGAGCAGTTCTTC.

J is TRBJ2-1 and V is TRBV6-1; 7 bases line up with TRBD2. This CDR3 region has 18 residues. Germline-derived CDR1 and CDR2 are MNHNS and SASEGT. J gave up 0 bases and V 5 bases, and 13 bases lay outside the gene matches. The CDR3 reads CASSSLRGRVSSYNEQFF. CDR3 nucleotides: TGTGCCAGCAGTAGTCTGCGCGGGAGAGTTAGCTCCTACAATGAGCAGTTCTTC.

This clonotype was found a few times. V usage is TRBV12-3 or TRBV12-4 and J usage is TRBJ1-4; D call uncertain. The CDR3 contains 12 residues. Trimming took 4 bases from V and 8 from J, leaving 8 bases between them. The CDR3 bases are TGTGCCAGCAGTTCGTCATTCGAAAAACTGTTTTTT. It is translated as CASSSSFEKLFF.

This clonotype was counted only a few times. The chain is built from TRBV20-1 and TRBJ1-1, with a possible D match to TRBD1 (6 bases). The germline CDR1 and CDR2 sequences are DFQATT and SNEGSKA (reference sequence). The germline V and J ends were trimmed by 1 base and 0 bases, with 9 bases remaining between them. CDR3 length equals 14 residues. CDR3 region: CSARGGALNTEAFF. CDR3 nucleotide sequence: TGCAGTGCTAGAGGGGGGGCGTTGAACACTGAAGCTTTCTTT.

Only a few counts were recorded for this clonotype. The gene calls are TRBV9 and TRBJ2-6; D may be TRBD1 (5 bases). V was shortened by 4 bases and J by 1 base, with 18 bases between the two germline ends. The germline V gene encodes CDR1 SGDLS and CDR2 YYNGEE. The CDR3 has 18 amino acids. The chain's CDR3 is CASSKTVRAQSGANVLTF. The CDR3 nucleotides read TGTGCCAGCAGCAAGACAGTCCGGGCGCAGTCTGGGGCCAACGTCCTGACTTTC.

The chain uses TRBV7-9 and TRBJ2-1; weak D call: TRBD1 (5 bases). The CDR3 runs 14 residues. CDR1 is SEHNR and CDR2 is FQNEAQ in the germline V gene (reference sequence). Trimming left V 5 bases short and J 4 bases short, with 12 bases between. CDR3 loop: CASSIVQVYNEQFF. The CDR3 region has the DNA TGTGCCAGCAGCATCGTACAGGTTTACAATGAGCAGTTCTTC.

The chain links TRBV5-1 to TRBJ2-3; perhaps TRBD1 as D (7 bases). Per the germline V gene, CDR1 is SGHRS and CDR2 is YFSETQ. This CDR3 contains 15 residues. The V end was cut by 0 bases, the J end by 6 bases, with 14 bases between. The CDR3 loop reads CASSLAVSGGDTQYF. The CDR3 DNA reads TGCGCCAGCAGCTTGGCCGTGTCAGGGGGGGATACGCAGTATTTT. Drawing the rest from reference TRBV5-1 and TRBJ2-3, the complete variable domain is KAGVTQTPRYLIKTRGQQVTLSCSPISGHRSVSWYQQTPGQGLQFLFEYFSETQRNKGNFPGRFSGRQFSNSRSEMNVSTLELGDSALYLCASSLAVSGGDTQYFGPGTRLTVL.

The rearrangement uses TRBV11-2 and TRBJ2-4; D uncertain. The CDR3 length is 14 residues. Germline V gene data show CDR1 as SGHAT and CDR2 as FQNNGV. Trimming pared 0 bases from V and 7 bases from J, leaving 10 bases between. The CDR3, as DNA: TGTGCCAGCAGCTTAGAGGCCGTCCGGAACATTCAGTACTTC. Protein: CASSLEAVRNIQYF.

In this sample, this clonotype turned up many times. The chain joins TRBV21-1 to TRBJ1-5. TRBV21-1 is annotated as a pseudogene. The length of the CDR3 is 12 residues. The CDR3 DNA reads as TGTGCCAGTCCTAAGAGCAATCAGCCCCAGCATTTT. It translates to CASPKSNQPQHF.

CDR3 residues: CSAATRGLTDTQYF. For the CDR3, the DNA is TGCAGTGCGGCAACTAGGGGTTTGACAGATACGCAGTATTTT. The V gene is TRBV20-1, the J gene TRBJ2-3; D may match TRBD1 or TRBD2 (5 bases each). The CDR3 is 14 residues long. Germline assignment: CDR1 DFQATT and CDR2 SNEGSKA (reference sequence). V lost 6 bases and J lost 3, with 16 bases in between.

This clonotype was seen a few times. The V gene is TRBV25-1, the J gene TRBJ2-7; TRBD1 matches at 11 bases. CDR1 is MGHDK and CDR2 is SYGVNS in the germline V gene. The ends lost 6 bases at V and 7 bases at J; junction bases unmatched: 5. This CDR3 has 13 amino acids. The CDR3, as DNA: TGTGCCAGCAGAGGGACAGGGGGTGGGGAGCAGTACTTC. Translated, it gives CASRGTGGGEQYF.

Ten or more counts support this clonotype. The chain's CDR3 is CSVGSDYLTQFF. CDR3 nucleotide sequence: TGCAGCGTTGGTAGCGACTACCTTACCCAGTTCTTC. The V call is TRBV29-1, the J call TRBJ2-1, with TRBD2 as a possible D gene (5 bases). Trimming left V 4 bases short and J 13 bases short, with 17 bases between. Germline CDR1 SQVTM, CDR2 ANQGSEA. The CDR3 consists of 12 residues.

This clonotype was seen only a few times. The CDR3 region is CASSLGRLARDTQYF. Here the CDR3 DNA reads TGTGCCAGCAGCTTAGGGAGACTAGCAAGGGATACGCAGTATTTT. The genes are TRBV7-2 and TRBJ2-3; 7 positions agree with TRBD2. The J segment lost 6 bases and the V segment lost 1 base, leaving 7 bases of the junction unmatched. The CDR3 runs 15 residues. The germline V gene has CDR1 SGHTA and CDR2 FQGNSA.

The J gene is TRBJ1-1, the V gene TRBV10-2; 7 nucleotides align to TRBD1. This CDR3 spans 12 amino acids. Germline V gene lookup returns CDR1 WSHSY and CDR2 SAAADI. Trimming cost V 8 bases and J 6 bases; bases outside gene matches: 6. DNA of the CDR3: TGCGCCAGCCGAAACCAGGGGGCTGAAGCTTTCTTT. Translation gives CASRNQGAEAFF.

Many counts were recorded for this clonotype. Here the CDR3 DNA reads TGCGCCAGCAGCTCGGGGAGCGGATCTGGGGAGCTGTTTTTT. Translating gives CASSSGSGSGELFF. This chain links TRBV4-3 with TRBJ2-2; possible D gene TRBD2, 5 bases. The CDR3 loop spans 14 amino acids. Trimming took 5 bases from V and 8 from J, leaving 15 bases between them. Looked up from germline, CDR1 is LGHNA and CDR2 is YSLEER.

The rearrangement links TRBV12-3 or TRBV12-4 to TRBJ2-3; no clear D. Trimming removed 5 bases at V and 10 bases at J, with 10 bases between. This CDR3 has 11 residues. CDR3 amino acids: CASSPGLSQYF. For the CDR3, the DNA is TGTGCCAGCAGTCCCGGGCTATCGCAGTATTTT.

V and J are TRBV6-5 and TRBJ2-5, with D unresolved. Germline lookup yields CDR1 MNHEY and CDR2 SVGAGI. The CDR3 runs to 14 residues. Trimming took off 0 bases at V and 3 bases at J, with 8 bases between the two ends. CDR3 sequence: CASSYSSGEETQYF. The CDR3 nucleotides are TGTGCCAGCAGTTACTCGTCGGGTGAAGAGACCCAGTACTTC.

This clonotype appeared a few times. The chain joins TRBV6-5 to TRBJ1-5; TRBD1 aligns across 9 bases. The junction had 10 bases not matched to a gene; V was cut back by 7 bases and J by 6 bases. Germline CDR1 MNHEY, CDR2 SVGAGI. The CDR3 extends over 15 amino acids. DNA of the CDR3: TGTGCCAGCACCTACTGGGACAGGGAGACTCAGCCCCAGCATTTT. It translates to CASTYWDRETQPQHF.